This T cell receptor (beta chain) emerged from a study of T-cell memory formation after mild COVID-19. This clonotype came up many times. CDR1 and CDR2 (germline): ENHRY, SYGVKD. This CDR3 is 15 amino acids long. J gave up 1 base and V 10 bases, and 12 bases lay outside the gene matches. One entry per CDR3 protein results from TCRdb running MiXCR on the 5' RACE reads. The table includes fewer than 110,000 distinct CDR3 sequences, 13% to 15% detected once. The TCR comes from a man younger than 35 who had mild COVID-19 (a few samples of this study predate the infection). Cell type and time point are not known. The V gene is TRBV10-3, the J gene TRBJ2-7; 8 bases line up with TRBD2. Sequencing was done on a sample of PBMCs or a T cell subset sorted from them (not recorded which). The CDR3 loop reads CASSLLRGESYEQYF. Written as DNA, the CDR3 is TGTGCCAGCAGCCTGTTGCGGGGGGAATCCTACGAGCAGTACTTC.